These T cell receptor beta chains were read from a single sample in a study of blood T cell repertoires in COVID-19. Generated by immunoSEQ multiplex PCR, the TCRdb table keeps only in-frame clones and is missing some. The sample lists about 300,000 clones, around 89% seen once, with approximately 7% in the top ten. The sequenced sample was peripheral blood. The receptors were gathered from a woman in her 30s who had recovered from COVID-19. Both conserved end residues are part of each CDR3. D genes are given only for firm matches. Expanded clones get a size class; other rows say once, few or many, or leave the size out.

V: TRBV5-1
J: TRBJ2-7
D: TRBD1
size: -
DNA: TGCGCCAGCAGCAAGGACAGGGGAAGGGACGAGCAGTACTTC
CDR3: CASSKDRGRDEQYF

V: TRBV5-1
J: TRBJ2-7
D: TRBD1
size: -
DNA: TGCGCCAGCAGCTTGGGACAGGGGTTTACCTACGAGCAGTACTTC
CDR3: CASSLGQGFTYEQYF

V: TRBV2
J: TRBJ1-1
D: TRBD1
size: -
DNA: TGTGCCAGCCGGGACAGGAGGAACACTGAAGCTTTCTTT
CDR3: CASRDRRNTEAFF

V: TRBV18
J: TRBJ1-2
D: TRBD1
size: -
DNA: TGTGCCAGCTCACCACCGGAACAGGGGATTCGAGGCTATGGCTACACCTTC
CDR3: CASSPPEQGIRGYGYTF

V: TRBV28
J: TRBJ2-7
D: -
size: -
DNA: TGTGCCAGCAGACAGGGTAATGAAGAGCAGTACTTC
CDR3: CASRQGNEEQYF

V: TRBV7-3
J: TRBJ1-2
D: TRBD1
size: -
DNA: TGTGCCAGCAGCTTAATTGGGGGACAGGGGGCAGTCTATGGCTACACCTTC
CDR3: CASSLIGGQGAVYGYTF

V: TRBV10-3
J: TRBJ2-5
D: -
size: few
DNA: TGTGCCATCAGTGAAAGGGGCTCCCAAGAGACCCAGTACTTC
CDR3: CAISERGSQETQYF

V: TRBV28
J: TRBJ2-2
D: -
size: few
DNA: TGTGCCAGCAGTCCCCGGCGGATCGGGGAGCTGTTTTTT
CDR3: CASSPRRIGELFF

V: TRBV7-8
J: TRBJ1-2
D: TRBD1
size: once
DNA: TGTGCCAGCAGCGGTACAGGACAGGGACTAGGCTACACCTTC
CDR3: CASSGTGQGLGYTF

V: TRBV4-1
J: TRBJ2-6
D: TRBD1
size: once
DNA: TGCGCCAGCAGCCAAGGACAGGGGGCGGCTTCTGGGGCCAACGTCCTGACTTTC
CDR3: CASSQGQGAASGANVLTF

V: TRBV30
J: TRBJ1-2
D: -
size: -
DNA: TGTGCCTGGAGTGTACGGGGTACATATGGCTACACCTTC
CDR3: CAWSVRGTYGYTF